The rows below give T cell receptor beta chains drawn from one sample of a study of shared clonotypes between healthy human individuals. Assay used: immunoSEQ multiplex PCR; TCRdb lists only in-frame clones, some missing. The sample consists of under 2,500,000 clones, approximately 94% of them appearing once. The sequenced material came from naive CD4+ T cells sorted from blood. These receptors originate from a man younger than 35 in good health. The CDR3 runs from the conserved cysteine through the conserved F or W. D genes are given only for firm matches. Expanded clones get a size class; other rows say once, few or many, or leave the size out.

d_call	v_call	j_call	clone_size	cdr3_nt	cdr3_aa
NA	TRBV19	TRBJ2-7	NA	TGTGCCACCGGGGACTCCTACGAGCAGTACTTC	CATGDSYEQYF
NA	TRBV7-2	TRBJ2-7	NA	TGTGCCAGCAGCGCCCGAGCCCGCATCGGGCGGTCAAGCTCCTACGAGCAGTACTTC	CASSARARIGRSSSYEQYF
TRBD1	TRBV30	TRBJ1-5	NA	TGTGCCGGGTCTTGGGACAGGGTGAGCAATCAGCCCCAGCATTTT	CAGSWDRVSNQPQHF
NA	TRBV29-1	TRBJ2-1	NA	TGCAGCGCCAGACTAGACGCCAAACATGAGCAGTTCTTC	CSARLDAKHEQFF
NA	TRBV28	TRBJ2-7	NA	TGTGCCAGCAGTCGGCCCCCGGTAGGGCCCTACGAGCAGTACTTC	CASSRPPVGPYEQYF
NA	TRBV19	TRBJ2-5	once	TGTGCCAGTAGTAGCCCGACCGGGACCGCGGCGAAGACCCAGTACTTC	CASSSPTGTAAKTQYF
NA	TRBV19	TRBJ2-5	NA	TGTGCCAGTGTCTACGGGGAGACCCAGTACTTC	CASVYGETQYF
TRBD1	TRBV7-9	TRBJ1-1	NA	TGTGCCAGCAGCAAAGGGACAGCCGACACTGAAGCTTTCTTT	CASSKGTADTEAFF
TRBD2	TRBV7-9	TRBJ2-7	NA	TGTGCCAGCAGCCCGATTAGCGGGAACCTCTACGAGCAGTACTTC	CASSPISGNLYEQYF
NA	TRBV7-9	TRBJ1-4	NA	TGTGCCAGCAGCCTATCAGCGATTAATGAAAAACTGTTTTTT	CASSLSAINEKLFF
NA	TRBV18	TRBJ2-3	NA	TGTGCCAGCTCACCACCGTCAAGGCCCAGCACAGATACGCAGTATTTT	CASSPPSRPSTDTQYF
TRBD2	TRBV9	TRBJ2-5	NA	TGTGCCAGCAGCCCAGCGGGTCTAGCGGGGGATTATGGTGAGACCCAGTACTTC	CASSPAGLAGDYGETQYF
TRBD1	TRBV30	TRBJ1-5	NA	TGTGCCTGGAGTGCCGGGAAGGACAGGTGGCAGCCCCAGCATTTT	CAWSAGKDRWQPQHF
TRBD1	TRBV7-2	TRBJ1-3	once	TGTGCCAGCAGCTTAGCCGGGACAGGGGGAAACACCATATATTTT	CASSLAGTGGNTIYF
TRBD1	TRBV4-1	TRBJ1-1	NA	TGCGCCAGCAGCGGGACAGGTTTCAGCACTGAAGCTTTCTTT	CASSGTGFSTEAFF
TRBD1	TRBV30	TRBJ2-7	once	TGTGCCTGCCGGGACAGGGGAGAGCAGTACTTC	CACRDRGEQYF
TRBD1	TRBV9	TRBJ1-1	NA	TGTGCCAGCAGCCCCCGACAGGGGGTTGGTACTGAAGCTTTCTTT	CASSPRQGVGTEAFF
NA	TRBV30	TRBJ1-5	NA	TGTGCCTGGAGCCCCGGGGACCTAGGAATCAATCAGCCCCAGCATTTT	CAWSPGDLGINQPQHF
TRBD1	TRBV2	TRBJ2-5	NA	TGTGCCAGCGACCGGGACAGGAATCAAGAGACCCAGTACTTC	CASDRDRNQETQYF
NA	TRBV5-6	TRBJ2-7	once	TGTGCCAGCAGCTTGGTTGGTCAGAACGAGCAGTACTTC	CASSLVGQNEQYF
NA	TRBV19	TRBJ2-7	NA	TGTGCCAGTAGGACCGGGACGGATCCCTACGAGCAGTACTTC	CASRTGTDPYEQYF
NA	TRBV9	TRBJ2-1	NA	TGTGCCAGCAGCGTAGTGAGCGGTAGGAACAATGAGCAGTTCTTC	CASSVVSGRNNEQFF
NA	TRBV30	TRBJ2-2	NA	TGTGCCTGGAGTGGGGCAGGTTGGTCCGGGGAGCTGTTTTTT	CAWSGAGWSGELFF
TRBD1	TRBV27	TRBJ2-7	NA	TGTGCCAGCAGCATTATCACAGGGGTGGGCGAGCAGTACTTC	CASSIITGVGEQYF
TRBD2	TRBV9	TRBJ2-1	once	TGTGCCAGCAGCGTTGCTAGCGGGGATTACAATGAGCAGTTCTTC	CASSVASGDYNEQFF
NA	TRBV21-1	TRBJ1-6	once	TGTGCCAGCAGCAAAGTCGGGACAGAAGCTTCACCCCTCCACTTT	CASSKVGTEASPLHF
NA	TRBV7-2	TRBJ2-2	NA	TGTGCCAGCAACGTCCAAGTGAGGGGGGACACCGGGGAGCTGTTTTTT	CASNVQVRGDTGELFF
TRBD1	TRBV7-6	TRBJ2-3	NA	TGTGCCAGCAGCCTAGGACAGGGGGCCACAGATACGCAGTATTTT	CASSLGQGATDTQYF
TRBD2	TRBV7-6	TRBJ2-7	NA	TGTGCCAGCAGCCCCAAGGGGAGCGGGGAACCTATCCACGAGCAGTACTTC	CASSPKGSGEPIHEQYF
NA	TRBV27	TRBJ2-5	NA	TGTGCCACCGCAAAACGGAGGCAAGAGACCCAGTACTTC	CATAKRRQETQYF
TRBD1	TRBV6-1	TRBJ2-6	NA	TGTGCCAGCAGTGGAGGACAGGCCACGACCTCTGGGGCCAACGTCCTGACTTTC	CASSGGQATTSGANVLTF